This TCR beta chain came from a study of blood T cell repertoires in COVID-19 (TCRdb year 2020). General notes on the study: The collaborator samples originated in the United States, Italy and Spain and spanned the acute and convalescent phases of COVID-19. The material from the prospective study consisted of cDNA or gDNA derived from T cells, B-cell-depleted T cells, or PBMCs. The dataset comprised deeply sampled blood TCRbeta repertoires from subjects exposed to, actively infected with, or recovered from COVID-19. The repertoires were released in a freely available public database meant as a resource for research on the immune response to SARS-CoV-2. Samples came from the ongoing ImmuneRACE study (first 160 participants) plus 1,254 subjects from 6 global collaborators. A de-identified subject ID, COVID-19 status, age in years and sex were almost always included in the sample metadata. HLA class I and class II types, where available, came from metadata supplied by the sample provider rather than from assay-based typing. Overall results and qualifications from the work: The amount of clinical and demographic metadata varied by source and participant and was provided uncurated.

The immunoSEQ Assay, a bias-controlled multiplex PCR, was used to amplify TCRbeta CDR3 regions from genomic DNA. As for the original processing: Nucleated cell counts per sample were estimated from amplification of reference gene primers within the assay. To quantify the absolute abundance of each unique TCRbeta CDR3 rearrangement, sequence reads were collapsed and filtered. For each sample, productive Simpson clonality was calculated by taking the square root of Simpson's diversity index across productive rearrangements. TCRdb provides this immuneACCESS table in a form limited to in-frame rearrangements. Some clones are lacking; in checked studies, under half of them reflect an unresolved V gene, and why the rest are absent is not known. V, J and clone size are those of that table, while D and trimming were read from the DNA. Within this sample are 200,000 or so clones, with roughly nine tenths of them counted one time only. The ten largest clones add up to 0.75% to 0.9% of the sample.

Concerning this clone: No cognate antigen has been identified for it. Base qualities are not provided; no much larger clone lies one nucleotide away.

Each collaborating institution followed its own protocols to collect whole blood in K2EDTA tubes. For TCRbeta analysis, collaborators shipped samples as frozen whole blood, isolated PBMCs, or DNA extracted from either of those sample types. According to the germline V gene, CDR1 reads MDHEN and CDR2 reads SYDVKM. The CDR3 numbers 12 residues from cysteine through phenylalanine. CDR3 DNA is the only sequence kept; it has 36 bases, read in frame from the first base. V is reduced by 5 bases and J by 4 bases, leaving a spacing of 9 bases between them. The rearranged segments are TRBV28 and TRBJ2-7; the D gene cannot be resolved reliably. Input material: peripheral blood. This receptor was identified in a woman between 70 and 85 years old with acute or convalescent COVID-19. The CDR3 is CASSPSFYEQYF. The DNA sequence is TGTGCCAGCAGTCCAAGCTTTTACGAGCAGTACTTC. The full variable domain, with segments outside the CDR3 supplied by the reference TRBV28 and TRBJ2-7 proteins, appears as DVKVTQSSRYLVKRTGEKVFLECVQDMDHENMFWYRQDPGLGLRLIYFSYDVKMKEKGDIPEGYSVSREKKERFSLILESASTNQTSMYLCASSPSFYEQYFGPGTRLTVT.